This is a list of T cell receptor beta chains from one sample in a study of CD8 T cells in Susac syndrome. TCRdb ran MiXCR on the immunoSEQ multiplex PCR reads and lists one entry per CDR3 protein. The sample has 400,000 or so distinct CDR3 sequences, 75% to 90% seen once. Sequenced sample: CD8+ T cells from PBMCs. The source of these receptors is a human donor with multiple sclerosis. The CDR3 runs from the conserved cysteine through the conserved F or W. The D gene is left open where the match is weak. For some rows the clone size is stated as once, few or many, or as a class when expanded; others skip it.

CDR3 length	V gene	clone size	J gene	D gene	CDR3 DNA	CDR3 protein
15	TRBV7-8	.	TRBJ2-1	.	TGTGCCAGCAGCGACCGGACTACCTCGTACAATGAGCAGTTCTTC	CASSDRTTSYNEQFF
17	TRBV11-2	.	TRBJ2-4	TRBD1	TGTGCCAGCAGCATACAGGGGGCAGGGGCTGACAAAAACATTCAGTACTTC	CASSIQGAGADKNIQYF
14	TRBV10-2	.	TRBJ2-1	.	TGCGCCAGCAGTGCTGGCAGGTCCTACAATGAGCAGTTCTTC	CASSAGRSYNEQFF
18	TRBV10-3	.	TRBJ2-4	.	TGTGCCATCAGTGAGGAGGAGGACTTTTACAGGGCCAAAAACATTCAGTACTTC	CAISEEEDFYRAKNIQYF
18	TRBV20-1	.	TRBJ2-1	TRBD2	TGCAGTGCTAGAGTCACAGGGACTAGCGGGAGCTCCTACAATGAGCAGTTCTTC	CSARVTGTSGSSYNEQFF
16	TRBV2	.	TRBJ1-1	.	TGTGCCAGCAGTGAAGGGTTGGGGGGCTGGAACACTGAAGCTTTCTTT	CASSEGLGGWNTEAFF
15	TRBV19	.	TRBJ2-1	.	TGTGCCAGTAGTATGGGGCCTAGCGCCACCAATGAGCAGTTCTTC	CASSMGPSATNEQFF
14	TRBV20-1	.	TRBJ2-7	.	TGCAGTGCCAGTGGGACGGCTGACTCCTACGAGCAGTACTTC	CSASGTADSYEQYF
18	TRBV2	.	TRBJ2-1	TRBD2	TGTGCCAGAGGAGGAGGGGGGGGTCCTAGCGGGAGAGGTCGCGAGCAGTTCTTC	CARGGGGGPSGRGREQFF
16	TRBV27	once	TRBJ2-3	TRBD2	TGTGCCAGCAGTTCAAAGACTAGCGGAGACACAGATACGCAGTATTTT	CASSSKTSGDTDTQYF
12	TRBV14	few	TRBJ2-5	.	TGTGCCAGCAGCCAGATCGGAGAGACCCAGTACTTC	CASSQIGETQYF
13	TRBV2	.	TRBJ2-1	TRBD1	TGTGCCAGCCCCGGACAGGCCTACAATGAGCAGTTCTTC	CASPGQAYNEQFF
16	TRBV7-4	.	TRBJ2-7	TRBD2	TGTGCCAGCAGCTCGGGTTTGAAAGCGGGGGCCTACGAGCAGTACTTC	CASSSGLKAGAYEQYF
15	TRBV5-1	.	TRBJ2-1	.	TGCGCCAGCAGCCTAACCGGGCAAGACGGGAATGAGCAGTTCTTC	CASSLTGQDGNEQFF
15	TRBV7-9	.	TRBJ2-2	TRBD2	TGTGCCAGCAGCCCTAGCGGTAATCCCACCGGGGAGCTGTTTTTT	CASSPSGNPTGELFF
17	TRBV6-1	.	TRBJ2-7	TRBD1	TGTGCCAGCAGTGAAGCGCTTCAGCGGCAGGGGGTTGGGGAGCAGTACTTC	CASSEALQRQGVGEQYF